These T cell receptor beta chains were read from a single sample in a study of OX40 agonist ivuxolimab in advanced cancers. The table came from immunoSEQ multiplex PCR; TCRdb's copy has only in-frame clones and leaves some out. The top ten hold about 6.6% of the sample, which has under 80,000 clones, over 90% seen once. The sequencing used CD4+ or CD8+ T cells sorted from blood, collected in a trial of the OX40 agonist ivuxolimab. Receptor source: an adult with an advanced solid tumor such as melanoma, head and neck, liver or kidney cancer. The CDR3 runs from the conserved cysteine through the conserved F or W. A D gene is named only where the DNA matches it firmly. The size entry is marked missing in some rows and otherwise reads once, few, many or a size class.

>.|.|TRBV7-9|TRBJ2-7
CASSSGRYEQYF
TGTGCCAGCAGCTCCGGGCGGTACGAGCAGTACTTC
>.|.|TRBV4-1|TRBJ1-5
CASSQSGQSNQPQHF
TGCGCCAGCAGCCAAAGTGGGCAGAGCAATCAGCCCCAGCATTTT
>TRBD2|.|TRBV5-6|TRBJ2-7
CASSIRRGLATRYEQYF
TGTGCCAGCAGCATAAGAAGGGGACTAGCTACCCGCTACGAGCAGTACTTC
>.|once|TRBV27|TRBJ2-5
CASSLGYGETQYF
TGTGCCAGCAGTTTGGGGTATGGGGAGACCCAGTACTTC
>.|.|TRBV28|TRBJ2-5
CASSLSSSSETQYF
TGTGCCAGCAGTTTATCCTCATCTTCGGAGACCCAGTACTTC
>TRBD2|.|TRBV27|TRBJ2-7
CASSPKGLAVYEQYF
TGTGCCAGCAGCCCCAAGGGACTAGCGGTCTACGAGCAGTACTTC
>.|.|TRBV6-1|TRBJ1-1
CASSEGDYGGDTEAFF
TGTGCCAGCAGTGAGGGGGATTACGGGGGAGACACTGAAGCTTTCTTT
>.|.|TRBV7-8|TRBJ2-1
CASSLAAISYNEQFF
TGTGCCAGCAGCTTAGCGGCTATAAGCTACAATGAGCAGTTCTTC
>.|.|TRBV5-3|TRBJ2-6
CARSLMDSGANVLTF
TGTGCCAGAAGCTTGATGGACTCTGGGGCCAACGTCCTGACTTTC
>.|.|TRBV5-6|TRBJ1-1
CASSRGRHTEAFF
TGTGCCAGCAGCCGGGGGCGGCACACTGAAGCTTTCTTT
>TRBD1|.|TRBV4-1|TRBJ2-5
CASSQADRQETQYF
TGCGCCAGCAGCCAAGCGGACAGGCAAGAGACCCAGTACTTC